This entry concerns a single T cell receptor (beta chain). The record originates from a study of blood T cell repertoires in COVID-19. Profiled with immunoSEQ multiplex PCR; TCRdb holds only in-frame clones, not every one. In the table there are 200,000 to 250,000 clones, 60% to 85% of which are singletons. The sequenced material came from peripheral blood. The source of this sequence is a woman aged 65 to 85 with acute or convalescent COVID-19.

Here the CDR3 DNA reads TGCGCCAGCAGCCAGCATATAGCGGGGGTGGGCGGGGAGCTGTTTTTT. Its translation is CASSQHIAGVGGELFF. V usage is TRBV4-1 and J usage is TRBJ2-2; 9 nucleotides align to TRBD2. The V gene's germline CDR1 is MGHRA and CDR2 YSYEKL. J gave up 7 bases and V 3 bases, and 9 bases lay outside the gene matches. The CDR3 contains 16 residues.